Here is one T cell receptor beta chain with its context. The CDR3 has 18 amino acids. The germline CDR1 and CDR2 sequences are SGHDT and YYEEEE. Trimming at V came to 5 bases and at J to 3 bases, leaving 14 bases not matched to a gene. These data are taken from a study of shared clonotypes between healthy human individuals. The method was immunoSEQ multiplex PCR; TCRdb's version includes in-frame clones alone and lacks a portion of them. The table has some 2 million clones, roughly 94% seen once. This rearrangement joins TRBV5-6 to TRBJ1-6, with 7 bases identical to TRBD1. The sequenced sample was naive CD4+ T cells sorted from blood. Subset of the sample: CD45RA+ positively selected. This receptor was taken from a man between 18 and 29 years old in good health. CDR3 DNA sequence: TGTGCCAGCAGTGATTCGGACAGGAGCCACATCTATAATTCACCCCTCCACTTT. It translates to CASSDSDRSHIYNSPLHF.